This TCR beta chain was sequenced in a study of shared clonotypes between healthy human individuals. Study observations and caveats: Naive CD4 clonotypes overlapped across several donors at approximately 4.5%. Rarefaction exposed incomplete sorted-subset sequencing despite large depth.

The CDR3 contains 16 residues. After removal of 5 bases from V and 2 bases from J, the junction contained 8 bases not matched to a gene. Looked up from germline, CDR1 is LNHDA and CDR2 is SQIVND (reference sequence). As handled by the study authors: Filtering differed because ImmunoSEQ produced junction-only sequences that carried no quality scores. The method was immunoSEQ multiplex PCR; TCRdb's version includes in-frame clones alone and lacks a portion of them. The DNA gave D and trimming, while V, J and clone size come from that table. The sample lists around 1.6 million clones; 95% to 99% were seen once. Of note for this clone: Its specificity is not known.

Donors included only healthy HIV-negative adults lacking recent acute infections or vaccinations. The specimen sequenced was naive CD4+ T cells sorted from blood. This sample's subset: CD45RA+ positively selected. The clonotype was recovered from a man aged 30-40 years in good health. The chain joins TRBV19 to TRBJ2-7; 11 bases are shared with TRBD1. CDR3 nucleotide sequence: TGTGCCAGTAGTCATACCCCGGGACAGGGGGCCTACGAGCAGTACTTC. Translation: CASSHTPGQGAYEQYF.